Sequencing of this TCR beta chain was carried out in a study of blood T cell repertoires in COVID-19. As originally analysed: From reference gene primer amplification, estimates of nucleated cell counts were derived. Produced via immunoSEQ multiplex PCR; TCRdb's table is partial and in-frame only. The V and J calls and the clone size are those of that table, but D and trimming were determined from the DNA. The sample contains some 500,000 clones, around nine tenths of which appear only once. The CDR3 contains 14 residues. Germline CDR1 SGHRS, CDR2 YFSETQ. The J segment lost 3 bases and the V segment lost 5 bases, leaving 6 bases of the junction unmatched.

The sample taken for sequencing was peripheral blood. This TCR was recovered from a woman between 45 and 65 years old with COVID-19, enrolled during active disease. The rearrangement joins TRBV5-1 to TRBJ1-2; TRBD1 agrees at 8 bases. DNA of the CDR3: TGCGCCAGCAGTCCGACAGGGGAGGACTATGGCTACACCTTC. Amino acids: CASSPTGEDYGYTF.